The rows below give T cell receptor beta chains drawn from one sample of a study of cytomegalovirus exposure and HLA in healthy donors. Produced via immunoSEQ multiplex PCR; TCRdb's table is partial and in-frame only. The sample lists around 130,000 clones; 61% were seen once. The specimen sequenced was PBMCs. Receptor source: a male donor in good health and CMV-seronegative. The CDR3 runs from the conserved cysteine through the conserved F or W. Each record gives: clone size, J gene, V gene, CDR3 protein. For some rows the clone size is stated as once, few or many, or as a class when expanded; others skip it.

clone_size: NA; j_call: TRBJ2-5; v_call: TRBV4-3; cdr3_aa: CASSPPASGGSGETQYF
clone_size: NA; j_call: TRBJ2-1; v_call: TRBV18; cdr3_aa: CASSPQGRAAYNEQFF
clone_size: NA; j_call: TRBJ1-3; v_call: TRBV11-1; cdr3_aa: CASSFDSGNTIYF
clone_size: few; j_call: TRBJ2-3; v_call: TRBV7-3; cdr3_aa: CASSPGTSGEADTQYF
clone_size: once; j_call: TRBJ2-2; v_call: TRBV7-3; cdr3_aa: CASRLPGQGTGELFF
clone_size: NA; j_call: TRBJ2-7; v_call: TRBV4-2; cdr3_aa: CASSQGDRQGREEQYF
clone_size: medium-sized; j_call: TRBJ1-5; v_call: TRBV7-8; cdr3_aa: CASSLGHPNQPQHF
clone_size: NA; j_call: TRBJ1-4; v_call: TRBV7-9; cdr3_aa: CASSLAGGTGRAEKLFF
clone_size: NA; j_call: TRBJ1-2; v_call: TRBV6-5; cdr3_aa: CASNPQGGGDGYTF
clone_size: NA; j_call: TRBJ1-6; v_call: TRBV7-9; cdr3_aa: CASSLASSAGGSPLHF
clone_size: NA; j_call: TRBJ1-2; v_call: TRBV6-5; cdr3_aa: CATGQGPYGYTF